The 30 T cell receptor beta chains below were found in one sample sequenced in a study of T cells after yellow fever vaccination. Via MiXCR, TCRdb re-called the 5' RACE reads, giving one row per CDR3 protein. The data hold some 27,000 distinct CDR3 sequences, with roughly 6.3% observed a single time. This specimen consisted of PBMCs, either bulk or a sorted T-cell subset (CD4+, CD8+, memory, or dextramer-sorted; not recorded which), obtained on the day of the yellow fever booster vaccination. The receptors were sampled from a man aged 25 to 40 who received the YFV17D yellow fever vaccine.

This clonotype was counted ten times or more. J is TRBJ2-7 and V is TRBV20-1; 8 nucleotides align to TRBD2. The CDR3 contains 15 residues. Germline V gives CDR1 DFQATT, CDR2 SNEGSKA (reference sequence). The V gene end was trimmed by 3 bases and the J gene end by 3 bases; junction bases not matched to a gene: 10. CDR3 DNA: TGCAGTGCTAGGGAACAGTCACTAGCGGTCTACGAGCAGTACTTC. As protein: CSAREQSLAVYEQYF.

This clonotype was recorded many times. This chain connects TRBV3-1 to TRBJ1-5; D unresolved. The CDR3 length is 15 residues. Trimming took off 1 base at V and 2 bases at J, with 9 bases between the two ends. Germline V CDR1 and CDR2: LGHDT, YNNKEL (reference sequence). CDR3 DNA: TGTGCCAGCAGCCAAGGTGCGGGCGGCAATCAGCCCCAGCATTTT. Its translation is CASSQGAGGNQPQHF.

The chain joins TRBV5-5 to TRBJ2-5; tentatively, D is TRBD2 (6 bases). V was cut by 3 bases and J by 2 bases, with 14 bases left in between. The CDR3 consists of 15 residues. The germline V gene has CDR1 SGHKS and CDR2 YYEKEE (reference sequence). CDR3 sequence: CASSSGVFQQETQYF. In DNA form, the CDR3 reads TGTGCCAGCAGCTCGGGGGTCTTTCAACAAGAGACCCAGTACTTC. Variable domain in full (rest from reference TRBV5-5 and TRBJ2-5): DAGVTQSPTHLIKTRGQQVTLRCSPISGHKSVSWYQQVLGQGPQFIFQYYEKEERGRGNFPDRFSARQFPNYSSELNVNALLLGDSALYLCASSSGVFQQETQYFGPGTRLLVL.

This clonotype came up many times. This chain joins TRBV7-6 and TRBJ2-1, with D perhaps TRBD2 (5 bases). The V end lost 3 bases, the J end lost 9 bases, and 21 bases lay between the germline ends. This CDR3 comprises 16 residues. Germline V gene data show CDR1 as SGHVS and CDR2 as FNYEAQ. The CDR3 DNA reads TGTGCCAGCAGCTTGCTCAGCGGTACCCTCAGTGGTGAGCAGTTCTTC. Residues: CASSLLSGTLSGEQFF.

This clonotype was counted between two and nine times. The V call is TRBV20-1, the J call TRBJ2-1, with D possibly being TRBD2 (7 bases). Germline V gene data show CDR1 as DFQATT and CDR2 as SNEGSKA (reference sequence). The CDR3 consists of 14 residues. V was cut by 6 bases and J by 5 bases, with 17 bases left in between. CDR3 in DNA: TGCAGTGCGGGGGGGGGCCGGAGCCACAATGAGCAGTTCTTC. Amino acids: CSAGGGRSHNEQFF.

This clonotype was counted at least ten times. The chain links TRBV12-3 or TRBV12-4 to TRBJ2-1; 9 bases are a match to TRBD1. The CDR3 covers 15 residues. Trimming removed 1 base from V and 10 bases from J; junction bases left unmatched: 8. CDR3: CASSLVGTGWLEQFF. In nucleotides, the CDR3 is TGTGCCAGCAGTTTAGTGGGGACAGGGTGGTTAGAGCAGTTCTTC.

There are many counts of this clonotype. The chain is built from TRBV6-1 and TRBJ1-2; maybe TRBD1 (6 bases). Germline-derived CDR1 and CDR2 are MNHNS and SASEGT. The CDR3 is made up of 14 amino acids. Trimming took 5 bases from V and 4 from J, leaving 14 bases between them. The CDR3 DNA is TGTGCCAGCAGTCAAACACAGGGCGGCTATGGCTACACCTTC. Amino acid sequence: CASSQTQGGYGYTF.

This clonotype was picked up many times. This chain connects TRBV12-3 or TRBV12-4 to TRBJ1-2; D is possibly TRBD1 (5 bases). The CDR3 contains 14 residues. V lost 6 bases to trimming and J lost 2 bases, with 13 bases between them. CDR3 sequence reads: CASRRDYLNYGYTF. The CDR3 bases are TGTGCCAGCAGACGGGACTACCTGAACTATGGCTACACCTTC.

At least ten counts were recorded for this clonotype. The V call is TRBV7-4, the J call TRBJ2-7, with TRBD2 as a possible D gene (6 bases). Between the trimmed V and J ends, which lost 2 bases and 5 bases, there was a span of 19 bases. The CDR3 is 16 amino acids. Germline-derived CDR1 and CDR2 are SGHVT and SQSDAQ. The CDR3 is CASSLRVAGGAHEQYF. CDR3 in DNA: TGTGCCAGCAGCTTAAGAGTGGCTGGAGGGGCCCACGAGCAGTACTTC. Full variable domain (missing parts from reference TRBV7-4 and TRBJ2-7): GAGVSQSPRYKVAKRGRDVALRCDSISGHVTLYWYRQTLGQGSEVLTYSQSDAQRDKSGRPSGRFSAERPERSVSTLKIQRTEQGDSAVYLCASSLRVAGGAHEQYFGPGTRLTVT.

This clonotype showed up many times. V usage is TRBV20-1 and J usage is TRBJ2-1; 8 positions match TRBD2. V was pared by 6 bases and J by 0 bases, with 7 bases of the junction left unmatched. The germline CDR1 and CDR2 sequences are DFQATT and SNEGSKA (reference sequence). CDR3 length: 15 amino acids. The CDR3 here is CSADPGTSSYNEQFF. In DNA, the CDR3 is TGCAGTGCGGACCCCGGGACTAGCTCCTACAATGAGCAGTTCTTC.

This clonotype showed up many times. The V gene is TRBV5-1, the J gene TRBJ2-3, with 7 nucleotides matching TRBD2. Germline assignment: CDR1 SGHRS and CDR2 YFSETQ. Trimming took 2 bases from V and 4 from J; bases not matched to a gene: 7. There are 15 residues in the CDR3. This chain's CDR3 is CASSFAAGVPDTQYF. The CDR3 bases are TGCGCCAGCAGCTTTGCGGCGGGAGTCCCAGATACGCAGTATTTT.

This clonotype has a count of ten or more. The J gene is TRBJ2-1, the V gene TRBV7-2; D uncertain. The V end lost 4 bases, the J end lost 0 bases, and 10 bases lay between the germline ends. The CDR3 is 15 amino acids. Germline CDR1 and CDR2: SGHTA and FQGNSA. DNA for the CDR3: TGTGCCAGCAGCTCGTCTCCCAGCTCCTACAATGAGCAGTTCTTC. This translates into CASSSSPSSYNEQFF.

This clonotype was seen at least ten times. The V call is TRBV24-1, the J call TRBJ1-5, with 10 positions matching TRBD1. Germline V gives CDR1 KGHDR, CDR2 SFDVKD. Trimming took 7 bases from V and 3 from J; bases not matched to a gene: 8. This CDR3 spans 16 amino acids. The CDR3 coding sequence is TGTGCCACCAGCCGGGGTGGACAGGGGGACAATCAGCCCCAGCATTTT. Translating gives CATSRGGQGDNQPQHF.

The genes are TRBV3-1 and TRBJ2-6; 7 bases match TRBD1. The CDR3 is 18 residues long. CDR1 and CDR2 from the germline V gene are LGHDT and YNNKEL (reference sequence). Trimming cost V 11 bases and J 4 bases; bases outside gene matches: 20. The CDR3 here is CACCIQGQVELGANVLTF. For the CDR3, the DNA is TGTGCCTGCTGCATCCAAGGACAGGTAGAGCTCGGGGCCAACGTCCTGACTTTC.

This clonotype came up many times. The chain couples TRBV30 to TRBJ2-2; the D gene is possibly TRBD2 (6 bases). In germline, CDR1 is GTSNPN, CDR2 SVGIG (reference sequence). The V end lost 3 bases, the J end lost 2 bases, and 13 bases lay between the germline ends. The CDR3 is made up of 15 amino acids. The CDR3 loop reads CAWRLADRNTGELFF. CDR3 DNA: TGTGCCTGGAGGTTAGCGGACCGCAACACCGGGGAGCTGTTTTTT.

The rearrangement uses TRBV11-2 and TRBJ2-1; the D gene could be TRBD1 or TRBD2 (5 bases each). Per the germline V gene, CDR1 is SGHAT and CDR2 is FQNNGV. The CDR3 totals 15 residues. Trimming stripped 3 bases from V and 3 bases from J, with 12 bases between. This CDR3 reads CASSLGTNFYNEQFF. CDR3 coding DNA: TGTGCCAGCAGCTTGGGGACCAACTTCTACAATGAGCAGTTCTTC. Combining the CDR3 with reference TRBV11-2 and TRBJ2-1 gives the whole variable domain EAGVAQSPRYKIIEKRQSVAFWCNPISGHATLYWYQQILGQGPKLLIQFQNNGVVDDSQLPKDRFSAERLKGVDSTLKIQPAKLEDSAVYLCASSLGTNFYNEQFFGPGTRLTVL.

This clonotype was detected ten times or more. The chain has TRBV9 and TRBJ2-1, with D maybe TRBD2 (5 bases). The CDR3 has 15 residues. CDR1 and CDR2 from the germline V gene are SGDLS and YYNGEE. The V end lost 0 bases, the J end lost 8 bases, and 15 bases lay between the germline ends. DNA for the CDR3: TGTGCCAGCAGCGTAGCTCGAGCGGAAAGGGATGAGCAGTTCTTC. Amino acid sequence: CASSVARAERDEQFF.

This clonotype was seen a few times. The CDR3 nucleotides read TGTGCCAGCAGCCCTGGACTAGCGGGTTACAATGAGCAGTTCTTC. Amino acids: CASSPGLAGYNEQFF. The chain employs TRBV12-3 or TRBV12-4 and TRBJ2-1; 11 bases fit TRBD2. This CDR3 spans 15 amino acids. V lost 6 bases and J lost 4; bases outside the gene matches: 5.

The chain has TRBV20-1 and TRBJ1-2; no clear D. Trimming shortened V by 1 base and J by 4 bases, and 7 bases separated the two germline ends. In germline, CDR1 is DFQATT, CDR2 SNEGSKA (reference sequence). The CDR3 is 12 residues long. DNA of the CDR3: TGCAGTGCTAGAGTAGGGATCTATGGCTACACCTTC. Translation gives CSARVGIYGYTF.

This clonotype was counted at least ten times. CDR3 in DNA: TGTGCCAGCAGCTTATTTGACGGCTTCACAGATACGCAGTATTTT. It is translated as CASSLFDGFTDTQYF. The V call is TRBV11-2, the J call TRBJ2-3; D gene ambiguous. CDR3 length equals 15 residues. Per germline, CDR1 SGHAT and CDR2 FQNNGV. V gave up 2 bases and J gave up 2 bases, with 11 bases separating them.

Ten or more counts support this clonotype. V usage is TRBV4-3 and J usage is TRBJ1-3, with unresolved D. The length of the CDR3 is 16 residues. Trimming left V 0 bases short and J 3 bases short, with 12 bases between. Looked up from germline, CDR1 is LGHNA and CDR2 is YSLEER. As DNA, the CDR3 is TGCGCCAGCAGCCAAGAGCACAAGTCTAGTGGAAACACCATATATTTT. It yields the protein CASSQEHKSSGNTIYF.

The chain recombines TRBV13 with TRBJ1-6; D remains unclear. The CDR3 is 14 residues long. In germline, CDR1 is PRHDT, CDR2 FYEKMQ (reference sequence). Between the trimmed V and J ends, which lost 2 bases and 10 bases, there was a span of 12 bases. DNA for the CDR3: TGTGCCAGCAGCTTATTGGGTTACCAGTCACCCCTCCACTTT. Protein product: CASSLLGYQSPLHF.

A note on this clonotype: Possible read error: a much larger clone is one base away. The rearrangement uses TRBV5-6 and TRBJ1-1; D perhaps matches TRBD1 (5 bases). The CDR3 contains 14 residues. In germline, CDR1 is SGHDT, CDR2 YYEEEE. Deletions cut 4 bases from V and 1 base from J, with 11 bases between. CDR3 residues: CASSRGHRNTEAFF. CDR3 sequence (DNA): TGTGCCAGCAGCCGCGGACACCGGAACACTGAAGCTTTCTTT.

This clonotype appeared many times. The chain couples TRBV4-2 to TRBJ1-2; no reliable D call. CDR3 size: 14 residues. Trimming shortened V by 0 bases and J by 1 base, and 6 bases separated the two germline ends. CDR1 is LGHNA and CDR2 is YNFKEQ in the germline V gene. In DNA form, the CDR3 reads TGTGCCAGCAGCCAAGATATCCTTAACTATGGCTACACCTTC. Encoded protein: CASSQDILNYGYTF.

To note about this clonotype: A single base separates this from a much larger clone, so it may be a read error. This sequence joins TRBV5-6 and TRBJ1-1; D is uncertain. The CDR3 spans 12 residues. Germline CDR1 reads SGHDT; CDR2 reads YYEEEE. With 4 bases removed from V and 4 bases from J, the gap between germline ends came to 8 bases. DNA for the CDR3: TGTGCCAGCAGCCCGGCGCGCACTGAAGCTTTCTTT. It translates to CASSPARTEAFF.

By share of the sample, this clonotype is medium-sized. J is TRBJ2-2 and V is TRBV24-1; maybe TRBD1 (5 bases). V was shortened by 5 bases and J by 6 bases, with 9 bases between the two germline ends. This CDR3 is 13 amino acids long. Germline V CDR1 and CDR2: KGHDR, SFDVKD. The CDR3 spells CATSALTAGELFF. The DNA of the CDR3 is TGTGCCACCAGTGCCCTGACAGCCGGGGAGCTGTTTTTT.

This clonotype was counted ten times or more. The rearrangement joins TRBV20-1 to TRBJ2-1; TRBD2 aligns across 9 bases. Trimming removed 6 bases from V and 6 bases from J; junction bases left unmatched: 12. The CDR3 spans 15 residues. The V gene's germline CDR1 is DFQATT and CDR2 SNEGSKA (reference sequence). CDR3 sequence reads: CSAKQAAGGTNEQFF. In DNA, the CDR3 is TGCAGTGCCAAGCAAGCAGCGGGAGGAACCAATGAGCAGTTCTTC.

To note about this clonotype: This may be a read error: a much more frequent sequence differs by one nucleotide. V usage is TRBV29-1 and J usage is TRBJ2-7; D ambiguous. The ends were cut back, 0 bases at V and 2 bases at J, with 5 bases in the middle. CDR1 SQVTM and CDR2 ANQGSEA come from the germline V gene. This CDR3 is 12 amino acids long. In nucleotides, the CDR3 is TGCAGCGTTGAAGATGTCGCCTACGAGCAGTACTTC. Its protein product is CSVEDVAYEQYF.

By proportion, this clonotype is medium-sized (0.01 to 0.1%). The rearrangement joins TRBV5-1 to TRBJ2-2, with 9 bases that match TRBD2. Germline lookup yields CDR1 SGHRS and CDR2 YFSETQ. The CDR3 spans 18 residues. Trimming removed 4 bases from V and 3 bases from J; junction bases left unmatched: 13. The chain's CDR3 is CASSLTRPGLADTGELFF. In DNA, the CDR3 is TGCGCCAGCAGCCTAACCAGGCCGGGACTAGCAGACACCGGGGAGCTGTTTTTT.

The rearrangement uses TRBV10-3 and TRBJ2-3; TRBD2 might be the D (6 bases). CDR1 ENHRY and CDR2 SYGVKD come from the germline V gene. The V gene lost 3 bases and the J gene lost 9 bases, with 16 bases spanning the gap. The CDR3 runs 14 residues. DNA for the CDR3: TGTGCCATCAGTGAATCGACGCCGGAGGGGACGCAGTATTTT. It translates to CAISESTPEGTQYF.